This T cell receptor beta chain stems from a study of cytomegalovirus exposure and HLA in healthy donors. The CDR3 sequence is 13 residues long. Germline V CDR1 and CDR2: SSHAT, FNYEAQ (reference sequence). With regard to this clone: At one of its ends the junction is not consistent with the germline gene, which may arise from a read error.

This PCR relied on a set of 60 Vbeta primers and 13 Jbeta primers. Clones were read by immunoSEQ multiplex PCR, and TCRdb kept only the in-frame ones, dropping some. The sample shows some 150,000 clones, roughly 77% of them seen only once. The TCR originated in a young woman in good health and CMV-seronegative. The chain has TRBV7-7 and TRBJ1-5; D is ambiguous. Specimen: PBMCs. The CDR3 nucleotides are TGTGCTAGCAGCTTAGGGTCGGGGCAGCCCCAGCATTTT. Its translation is CASSLGSGQPQHF.